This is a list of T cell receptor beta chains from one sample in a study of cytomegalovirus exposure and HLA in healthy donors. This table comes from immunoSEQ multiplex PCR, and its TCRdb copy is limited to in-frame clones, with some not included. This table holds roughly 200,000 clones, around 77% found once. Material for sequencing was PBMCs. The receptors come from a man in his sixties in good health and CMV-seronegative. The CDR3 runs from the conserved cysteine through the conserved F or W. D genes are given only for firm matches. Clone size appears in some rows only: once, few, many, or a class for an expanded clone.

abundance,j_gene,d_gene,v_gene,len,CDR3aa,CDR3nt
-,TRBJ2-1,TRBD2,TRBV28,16,CASRQGTSGRVGEQFF,TGTGCCAGCAGGCAGGGGACTAGCGGGAGGGTGGGTGAGCAGTTCTTC
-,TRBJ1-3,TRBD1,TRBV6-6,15,CASSLRQGQGNTIYF,TGTGCCAGCAGCCTTCGACAGGGACAAGGAAACACCATATATTTT
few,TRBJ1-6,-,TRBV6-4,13,CASSDRENSPLHF,TGTGCCAGCAGTGACCGCGAAAATTCACCCCTCCACTTT
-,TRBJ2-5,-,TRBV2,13,CASARGWVETQYF,TGTGCCAGCGCAAGGGGGTGGGTTGAGACCCAGTACTTC
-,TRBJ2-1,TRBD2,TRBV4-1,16,CASSQERAGGVHEQFF,TGCGCCAGCAGCCAAGAGAGAGCGGGAGGAGTCCATGAGCAGTTCTTC
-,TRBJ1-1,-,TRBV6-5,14,CASTTTAMNTEAFF,TGTGCCAGCACCACGACAGCGATGAACACTGAAGCTTTCTTT
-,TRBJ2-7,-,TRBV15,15,CATSRGLQSSYEQYF,TGTGCCACCAGCAGAGGCCTACAGAGCTCCTACGAGCAGTACTTC
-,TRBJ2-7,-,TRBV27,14,CASSFLVSWYEQYF,TGTGCCAGCAGTTTTCTGGTTAGTTGGTACGAGCAGTACTTC
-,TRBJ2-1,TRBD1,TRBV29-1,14,CSVEGPGGHNEQFF,TGCAGCGTTGAGGGCCCAGGGGGTCACAATGAGCAGTTCTTC
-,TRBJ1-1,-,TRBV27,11,CASSSKGGAFF,TGTGCCAGCAGTTCCAAAGGCGGAGCTTTCTTT
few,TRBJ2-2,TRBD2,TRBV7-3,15,CASRRTSGLTGELFF,TGTGCCAGCAGAAGGACTAGCGGCCTCACCGGGGAGCTGTTTTTT
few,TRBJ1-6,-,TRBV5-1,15,CASSPEGTSNSPLHF,TGCGCCAGCAGCCCAGAGGGTACCTCGAATTCACCCCTCCACTTT
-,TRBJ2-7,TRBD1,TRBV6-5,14,CASRQGQGIYEQYF,TGTGCCAGCAGGCAAGGACAGGGGATATACGAGCAGTACTTC
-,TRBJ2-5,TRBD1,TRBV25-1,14,CASSAVGQQETQYF,TGTGCCAGCAGTGCGGTGGGACAGCAGGAGACCCAGTACTTC
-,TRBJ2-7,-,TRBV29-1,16,CSVEGEGGAPGYEQYF,TGCAGCGTTGAAGGGGAAGGTGGGGCCCCCGGCTACGAGCAGTACTTC
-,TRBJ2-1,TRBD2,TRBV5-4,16,CASSLGSRGGSWEQFF,TGTGCCAGCAGCTTGGGCTCGCGGGGGGGCTCTTGGGAGCAGTTCTTC
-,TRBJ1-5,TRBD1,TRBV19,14,CASSRWTGGQPQHF,TGTGCCAGTAGCAGATGGACAGGGGGTCAGCCCCAGCATTTT
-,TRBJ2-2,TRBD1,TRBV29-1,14,CSGKGQLNTGELFF,TGCAGCGGGAAGGGACAGCTGAACACCGGGGAGCTGTTTTTT
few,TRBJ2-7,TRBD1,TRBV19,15,CASSLSDREHYEQYF,TGTGCCAGTAGTTTATCGGACAGGGAACACTACGAGCAGTACTTC
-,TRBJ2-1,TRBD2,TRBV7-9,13,CASSLGSSGGQFF,TGTGCCAGCAGCTTAGGATCTAGCGGCGGGCAGTTCTTC
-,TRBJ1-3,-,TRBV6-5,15,CASSYSSGSGNTIYF,TGTGCCAGCAGTTACTCGAGCGGGTCTGGAAACACCATATATTTT
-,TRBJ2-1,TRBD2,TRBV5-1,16,CASSLTTSGRLNEQFF,TGCGCCAGCAGCCTTACGACTAGCGGGAGACTTAATGAGCAGTTCTTC
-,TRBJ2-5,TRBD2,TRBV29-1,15,CSVLGRAAYQETQYF,TGCAGCGTACTGGGGAGGGCCGCGTACCAAGAGACCCAGTACTTC
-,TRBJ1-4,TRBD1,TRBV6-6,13,CASRGGLFEKLFF,TGTGCCAGCCGAGGGGGCTTATTTGAAAAACTGTTTTTT
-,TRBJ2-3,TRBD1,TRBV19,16,CASSIAGQGATDTQYF,TGTGCCAGTAGTATAGCGGGACAGGGGGCAACAGATACGCAGTATTTT
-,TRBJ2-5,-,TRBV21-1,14,CASSSPRPQETQYF,TGTGCCAGCAGCTCCCCTAGGCCCCAAGAGACCCAGTACTTC
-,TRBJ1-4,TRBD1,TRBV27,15,CASRGRDSQNEKLFF,TGTGCCAGCAGGGGCAGGGACAGCCAAAATGAAAAACTGTTTTTT
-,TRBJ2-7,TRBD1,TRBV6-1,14,CATLRTGTIYEQYF,TGTGCCACCTTGCGGACAGGGACCATCTACGAGCAGTACTTC
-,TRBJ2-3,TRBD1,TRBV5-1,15,CASSTWTGATDTQYF,TGCGCCAGCAGCACCTGGACAGGGGCCACAGATACGCAGTATTTT
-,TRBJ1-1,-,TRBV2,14,CASIVNPPAAEAFF,TGTGCCAGCATAGTAAACCCACCAGCGGCTGAAGCTTTCTTT
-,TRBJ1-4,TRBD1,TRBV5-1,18,CASSLDGQGYATNEKLFF,TGCGCCAGCAGCTTGGACGGACAGGGGTATGCAACTAATGAAAAACTGTTTTTT
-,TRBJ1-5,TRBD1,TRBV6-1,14,CASSVTGPSQPQHF,TGTGCCAGCAGTGTGACAGGGCCAAGCCAGCCCCAGCATTTT
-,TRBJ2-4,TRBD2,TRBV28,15,CASRNPGLAIHIQYF,TGTGCCAGCAGAAACCCGGGACTAGCGATCCACATTCAGTACTTC
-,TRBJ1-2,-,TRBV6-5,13,CASSRGGKDGYTF,TGTGCCAGCAGTCGGGGAGGGAAGGATGGCTACACCTTC
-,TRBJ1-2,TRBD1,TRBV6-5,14,CASSYYGQGYGYTF,TGTGCCAGCAGTTACTACGGACAGGGCTATGGCTACACCTTC
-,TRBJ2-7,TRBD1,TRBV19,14,CASSPRQGAKEQYF,TGTGCCAGTAGTCCTAGACAGGGGGCGAAAGAGCAGTACTTC
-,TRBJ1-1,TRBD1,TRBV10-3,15,CAISEWDSQGTEAFF,TGTGCCATCAGTGAGTGGGACAGTCAAGGCACTGAAGCTTTCTTT